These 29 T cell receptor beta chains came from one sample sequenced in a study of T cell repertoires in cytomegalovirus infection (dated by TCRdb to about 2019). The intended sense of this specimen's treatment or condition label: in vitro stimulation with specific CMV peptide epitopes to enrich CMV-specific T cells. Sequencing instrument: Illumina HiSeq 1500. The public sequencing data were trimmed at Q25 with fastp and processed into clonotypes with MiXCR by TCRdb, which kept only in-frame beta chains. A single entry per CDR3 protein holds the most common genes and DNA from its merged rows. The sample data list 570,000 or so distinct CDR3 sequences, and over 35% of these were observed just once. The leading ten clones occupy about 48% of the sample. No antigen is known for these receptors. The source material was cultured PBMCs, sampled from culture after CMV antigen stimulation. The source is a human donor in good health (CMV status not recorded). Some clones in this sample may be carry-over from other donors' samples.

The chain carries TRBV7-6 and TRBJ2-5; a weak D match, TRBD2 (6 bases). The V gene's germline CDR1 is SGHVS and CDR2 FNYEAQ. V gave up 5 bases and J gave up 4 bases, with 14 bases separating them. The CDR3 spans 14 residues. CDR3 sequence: CASSPEGLPETQYF. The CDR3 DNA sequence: TGTGCCAGCAGCCCGGAGGGGCTACCAGAGACCCAGTACTTC.

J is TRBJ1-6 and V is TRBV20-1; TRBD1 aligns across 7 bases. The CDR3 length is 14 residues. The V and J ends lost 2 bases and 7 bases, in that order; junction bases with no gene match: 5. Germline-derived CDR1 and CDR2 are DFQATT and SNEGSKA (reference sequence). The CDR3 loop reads CSARTGTANSPLHF. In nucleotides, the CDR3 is TGCAGTGCTAGAACCGGGACAGCCAATTCACCCCTCCACTTT.

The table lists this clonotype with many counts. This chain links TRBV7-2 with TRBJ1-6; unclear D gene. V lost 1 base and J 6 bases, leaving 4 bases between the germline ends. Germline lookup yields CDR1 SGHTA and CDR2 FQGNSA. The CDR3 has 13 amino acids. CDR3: CASSLGVNSPLHF. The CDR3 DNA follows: TGTGCCAGCAGCTTAGGTGTTAATTCACCCCTCCACTTT.

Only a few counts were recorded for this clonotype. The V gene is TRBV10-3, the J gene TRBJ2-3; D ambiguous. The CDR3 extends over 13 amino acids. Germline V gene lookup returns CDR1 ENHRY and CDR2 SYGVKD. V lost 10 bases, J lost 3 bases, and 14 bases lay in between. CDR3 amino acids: CATRYGDTDTQYF. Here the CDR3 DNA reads TGTGCCACCCGTTACGGTGATACAGATACGCAGTATTTT.

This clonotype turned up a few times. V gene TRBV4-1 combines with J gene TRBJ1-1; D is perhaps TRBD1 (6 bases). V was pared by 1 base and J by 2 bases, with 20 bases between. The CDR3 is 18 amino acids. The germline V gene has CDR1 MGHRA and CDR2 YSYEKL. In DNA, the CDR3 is TGCGCCAGCAGCCAAGTCCCGAGCGGGGGCGGGTTCAACACTGAAGCTTTCTTT. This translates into CASSQVPSGGGFNTEAFF.

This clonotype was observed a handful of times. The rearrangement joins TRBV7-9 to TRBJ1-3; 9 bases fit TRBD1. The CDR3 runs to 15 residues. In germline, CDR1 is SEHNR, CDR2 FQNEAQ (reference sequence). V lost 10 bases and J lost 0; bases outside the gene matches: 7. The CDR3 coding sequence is TGTGCCACTAGGACAGGGGCTTTCTCTGGAAACACCATATATTTT. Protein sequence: CATRTGAFSGNTIYF.

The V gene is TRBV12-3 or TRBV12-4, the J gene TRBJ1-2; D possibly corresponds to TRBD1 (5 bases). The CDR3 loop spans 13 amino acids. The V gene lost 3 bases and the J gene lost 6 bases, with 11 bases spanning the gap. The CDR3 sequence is CASSLSGIHGYTF. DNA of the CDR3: TGTGCCAGCAGTTTGTCAGGGATCCATGGCTACACCTTC.

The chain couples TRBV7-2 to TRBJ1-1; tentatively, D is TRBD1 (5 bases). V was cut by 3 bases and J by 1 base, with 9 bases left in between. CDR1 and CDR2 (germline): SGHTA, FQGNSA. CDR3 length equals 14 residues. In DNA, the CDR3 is TGTGCCAGCAGCTTGGGGACGTGGAACACTGAAGCTTTCTTT. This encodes CASSLGTWNTEAFF.

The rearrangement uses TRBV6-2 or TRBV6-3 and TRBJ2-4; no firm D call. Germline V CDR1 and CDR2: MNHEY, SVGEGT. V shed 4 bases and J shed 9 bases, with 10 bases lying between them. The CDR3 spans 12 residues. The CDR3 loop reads CASSSRLVIQYF. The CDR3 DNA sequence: TGTGCCAGCAGTTCGCGTTTGGTCATTCAGTACTTC.

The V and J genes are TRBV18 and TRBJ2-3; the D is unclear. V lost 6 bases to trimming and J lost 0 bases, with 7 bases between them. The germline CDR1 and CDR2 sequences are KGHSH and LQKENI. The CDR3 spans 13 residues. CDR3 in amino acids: CASSATSTDTQYF. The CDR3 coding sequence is TGTGCCAGCTCCGCGACCAGCACAGATACGCAGTATTTT.

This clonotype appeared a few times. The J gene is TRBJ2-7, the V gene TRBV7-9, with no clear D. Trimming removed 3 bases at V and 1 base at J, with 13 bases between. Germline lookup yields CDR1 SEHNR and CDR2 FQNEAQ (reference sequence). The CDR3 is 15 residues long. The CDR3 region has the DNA TGTGCCAGCAGCTTCCCCGTGGGCAAGTCCTACGAGCAGTACTTC. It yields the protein CASSFPVGKSYEQYF. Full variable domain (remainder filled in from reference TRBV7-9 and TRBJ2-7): DTGVSQNPRHKITKRGQNVTFRCDPISEHNRLYWYRQTLGQGPEFLTYFQNEAQLEKSRLLSDRFSAERPKGSFSTLEIQRTEQGDSAMYLCASSFPVGKSYEQYFGPGTRLTVT.

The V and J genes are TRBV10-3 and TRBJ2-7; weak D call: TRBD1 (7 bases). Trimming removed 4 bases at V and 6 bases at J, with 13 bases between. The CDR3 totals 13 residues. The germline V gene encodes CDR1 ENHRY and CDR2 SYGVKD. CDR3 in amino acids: CAISVNRGGEQYF. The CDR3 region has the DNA TGTGCCATCAGTGTGAACAGGGGAGGCGAGCAGTACTTC.

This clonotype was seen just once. The CDR3 DNA is TGTGCCAGCAGCTCACACAAGCGTAACCGGGACAGTAACTATGGCTACACCTTC. Protein product: CASSSHKRNRDSNYGYTF. The gene calls are TRBV11-2 and TRBJ1-2, with 7 bases identical to TRBD1. The junction had 15 bases not matched to a gene; V was cut back by 4 bases and J by 1 base. This CDR3 is 18 amino acids long. CDR1 is SGHAT and CDR2 is FQNNGV in the germline V gene. The full variable domain, completed using reference TRBV11-2 and TRBJ1-2, is EAGVAQSPRYKIIEKRQSVAFWCNPISGHATLYWYQQILGQGPKLLIQFQNNGVVDDSQLPKDRFSAERLKGVDSTLKIQPAKLEDSAVYLCASSSHKRNRDSNYGYTFGSGTRLTVV.

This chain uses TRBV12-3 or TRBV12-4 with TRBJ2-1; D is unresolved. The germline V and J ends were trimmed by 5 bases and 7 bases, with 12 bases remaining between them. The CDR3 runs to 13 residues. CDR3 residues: CASSRVPQNEQFF. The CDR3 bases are TGTGCCAGCAGTAGGGTCCCGCAGAATGAGCAGTTCTTC.

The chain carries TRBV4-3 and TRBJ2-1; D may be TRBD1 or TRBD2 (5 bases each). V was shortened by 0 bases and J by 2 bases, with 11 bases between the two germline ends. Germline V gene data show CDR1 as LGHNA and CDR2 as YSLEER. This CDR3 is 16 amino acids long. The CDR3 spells CASSQDPLGAYNEQFF. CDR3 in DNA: TGCGCCAGCAGCCAAGACCCACTAGGGGCCTACAATGAGCAGTTCTTC.

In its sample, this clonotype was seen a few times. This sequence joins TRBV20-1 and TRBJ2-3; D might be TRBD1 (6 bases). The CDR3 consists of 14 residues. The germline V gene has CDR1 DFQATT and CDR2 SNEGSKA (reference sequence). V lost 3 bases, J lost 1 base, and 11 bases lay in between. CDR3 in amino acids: CSARAGDGTDTQYF. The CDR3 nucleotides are TGCAGTGCTAGGGCAGGGGATGGCACAGATACGCAGTATTTT.

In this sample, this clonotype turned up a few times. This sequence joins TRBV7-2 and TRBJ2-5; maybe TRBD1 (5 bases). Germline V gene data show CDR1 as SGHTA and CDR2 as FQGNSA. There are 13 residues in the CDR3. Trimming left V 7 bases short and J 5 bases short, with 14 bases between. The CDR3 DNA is TGTGCCAGCACCTCAGGGTTCCTGGAGACCCAGTACTTC. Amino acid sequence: CASTSGFLETQYF.

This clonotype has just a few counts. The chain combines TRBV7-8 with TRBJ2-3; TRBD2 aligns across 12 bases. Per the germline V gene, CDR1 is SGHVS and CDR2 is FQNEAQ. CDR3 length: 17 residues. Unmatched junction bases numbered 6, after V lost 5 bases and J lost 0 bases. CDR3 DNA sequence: TGTGCCAGCAGCCGGACTAGCGGGGTTCCTAGCACAGATACGCAGTATTTT. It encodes CASSRTSGVPSTDTQYF.

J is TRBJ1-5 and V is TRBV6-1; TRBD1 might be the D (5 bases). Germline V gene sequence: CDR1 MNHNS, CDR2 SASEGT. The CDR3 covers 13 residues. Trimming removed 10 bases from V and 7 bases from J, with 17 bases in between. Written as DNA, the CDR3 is TGTGCCACAGCGCGGGGGGTTGGGCAGCCCCAGCATTTT. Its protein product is CATARGVGQPQHF.

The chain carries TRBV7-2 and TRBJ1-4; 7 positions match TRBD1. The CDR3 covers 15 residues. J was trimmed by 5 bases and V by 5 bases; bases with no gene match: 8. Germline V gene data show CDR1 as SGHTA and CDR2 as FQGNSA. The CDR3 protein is CASSQTRGYNEKLFF. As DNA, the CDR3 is TGTGCCAGCAGCCAAACCAGGGGGTACAATGAAAAACTGTTTTTT.

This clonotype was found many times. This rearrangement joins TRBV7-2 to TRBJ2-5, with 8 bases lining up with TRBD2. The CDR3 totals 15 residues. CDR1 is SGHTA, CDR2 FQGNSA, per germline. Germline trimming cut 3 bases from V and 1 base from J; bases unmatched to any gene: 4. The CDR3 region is CASSLAGGSQETQYF. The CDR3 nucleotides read TGTGCCAGCAGCTTGGCGGGGGGCTCCCAAGAGACCCAGTACTTC. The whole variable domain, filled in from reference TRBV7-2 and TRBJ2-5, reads GAGVSQSPSNKVTEKGKDVELRCDPISGHTALYWYRQSLGQGLEFLIYFQGNSAPDKSGLPSDRFSAERTGGSVSTLTIQRTQQEDSAVYLCASSLAGGSQETQYFGPGTRLLVL.

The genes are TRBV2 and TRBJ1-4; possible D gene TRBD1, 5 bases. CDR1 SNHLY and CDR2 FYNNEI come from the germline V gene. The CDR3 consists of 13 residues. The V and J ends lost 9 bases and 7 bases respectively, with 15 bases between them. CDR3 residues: CASGTQGGEKLFF. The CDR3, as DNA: TGTGCCAGTGGGACTCAGGGCGGTGAAAAACTGTTTTTT.

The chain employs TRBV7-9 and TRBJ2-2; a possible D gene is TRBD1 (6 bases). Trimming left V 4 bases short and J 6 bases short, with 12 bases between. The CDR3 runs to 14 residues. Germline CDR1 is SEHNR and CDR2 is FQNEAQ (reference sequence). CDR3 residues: CASSSGHGAGELFF. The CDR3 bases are TGTGCCAGCAGCTCGGGACATGGAGCCGGGGAGCTGTTTTTT.

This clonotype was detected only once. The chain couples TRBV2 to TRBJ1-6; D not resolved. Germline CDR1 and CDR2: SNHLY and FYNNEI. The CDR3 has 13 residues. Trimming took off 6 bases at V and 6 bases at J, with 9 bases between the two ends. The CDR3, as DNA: TGTGCCAGCAGCGGGATACCTAATTCACCCCTCCACTTT. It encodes CASSGIPNSPLHF.

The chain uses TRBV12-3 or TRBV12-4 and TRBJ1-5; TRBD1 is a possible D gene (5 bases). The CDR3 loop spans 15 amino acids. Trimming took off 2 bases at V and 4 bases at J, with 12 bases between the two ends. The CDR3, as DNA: TGTGCCAGCAGTTTAAGGCAGGGTCCTAATCAGCCCCAGCATTTT. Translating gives CASSLRQGPNQPQHF.

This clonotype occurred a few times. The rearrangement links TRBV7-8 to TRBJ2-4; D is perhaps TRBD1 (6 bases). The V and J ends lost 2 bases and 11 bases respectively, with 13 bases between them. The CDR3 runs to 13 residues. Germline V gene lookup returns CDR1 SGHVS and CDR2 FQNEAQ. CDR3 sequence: CASSLRDTVFQYF. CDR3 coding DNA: TGTGCCAGCAGCTTAAGGGACACAGTTTTTCAGTACTTC.

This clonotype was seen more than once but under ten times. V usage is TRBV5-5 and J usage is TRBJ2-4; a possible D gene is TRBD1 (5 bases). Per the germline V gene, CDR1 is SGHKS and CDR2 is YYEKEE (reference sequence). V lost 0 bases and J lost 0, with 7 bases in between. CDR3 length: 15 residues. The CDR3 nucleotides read TGTGCCAGCAGCTTGGACAGGCTAGCCAAAAACATTCAGTACTTC. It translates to CASSLDRLAKNIQYF.

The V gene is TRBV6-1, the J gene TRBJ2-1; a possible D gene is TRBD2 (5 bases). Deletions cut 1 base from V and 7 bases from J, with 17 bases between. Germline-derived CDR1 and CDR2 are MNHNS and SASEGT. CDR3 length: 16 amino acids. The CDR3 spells CASSEGLAGLGNEQFF. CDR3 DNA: TGTGCCAGCAGTGAAGGGTTGGCGGGTTTAGGTAATGAGCAGTTCTTC.

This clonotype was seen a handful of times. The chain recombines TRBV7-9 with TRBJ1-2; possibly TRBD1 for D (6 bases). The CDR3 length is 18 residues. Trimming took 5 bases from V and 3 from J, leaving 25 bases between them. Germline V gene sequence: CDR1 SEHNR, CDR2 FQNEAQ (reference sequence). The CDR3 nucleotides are TGTGCCAGCAGCCCCTTAGGTATAGGCGGCAGGGGAGACTATGGCTACACCTTC. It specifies CASSPLGIGGRGDYGYTF.